The clone carrying this T cell receptor beta chain has more than one count but fewer than ten. These data originate in a study of T cells after yellow fever vaccination. The trim removed 8 bases at V and 5 bases at J, leaving 14 bases unmatched. This CDR3 is 15 amino acids long. Looked up from germline, CDR1 is SGHTA and CDR2 is FQGTGA. A single record per CDR3 protein comes from TCRdb applying MiXCR to the 5' RACE reads. Of about 260,000 distinct CDR3 sequences listed, roughly 4.8% are singletons. The sequence derives from a man between 18 and 29 years old who received the YFV17D yellow fever vaccine. The source material was CD4+ T cells sorted from PBMCs, sampled on the day of the yellow fever booster vaccination. The chain joins TRBV7-3 to TRBJ2-7, with TRBD1 matching over 8 bases. CDR3 sequence (DNA): TGTGCCAGCGGCCGGGGAAGACAGGGGAACCACGAGCAGTACGTC. Translating gives CASGRGRQGNHEQYV.